Presented here are 15 T cell receptor beta chains from one specimen sequenced in a study of cytomegalovirus exposure and HLA in healthy donors. This PCR relied on a set of 60 Vbeta primers and 13 Jbeta primers. TCRdb's copy holds only in-frame clones and misses some; the assay was immunoSEQ multiplex PCR. The top ten clones hold about 1.3% of a sample with roughly 180,000 clones, about 80% of them seen once. The sample consisted of PBMCs. The origin of the receptors is a young man in good health and CMV-seronegative.

This chain joins TRBV5-1 and TRBJ1-1; D unclear. The CDR3 extends over 14 amino acids. V was clipped by 0 bases and J by 2 bases, with 8 bases between them. CDR1 is SGHRS, CDR2 YFSETQ, per germline. The CDR3 DNA is TGCGCCAGCAGCTTGGTCGCGCTAAACACTGAAGCTTTCTTT. It translates to CASSLVALNTEAFF.

This chain connects TRBV4-3 to TRBJ1-3; no clear D gene. Germline CDR1 is LGHNA and CDR2 is YSLEER. The V end was cut by 1 base, the J end by 4 bases, with 11 bases between. This CDR3 is built from 15 residues. The CDR3 bases are TGCGCCAGCAGCCAAGTCTCAGGTCGAGGAAACACCATATATTTT. Encoded protein: CASSQVSGRGNTIYF.

V is TRBV19 and J is TRBJ2-3, with TRBD1 matching 8 bases. The junction had 6 bases not matched to a gene; V was cut back by 3 bases and J by 1 base. The CDR3 spans 16 residues. The germline gives CDR1 LNHDA, CDR2 SQIVND (reference sequence). The CDR3 spells CASSMRQGARTDTQYF. In nucleotides, the CDR3 is TGTGCCAGTAGTATGAGGCAGGGGGCCCGCACAGATACGCAGTATTTT.

The CDR3 spells CASSLGKRRGTGGREKLFF. The DNA of the CDR3 is TGTGCCAGCAGCTTGGGGAAAAGGCGGGGGACAGGGGGTAGAGAAAAACTGTTTTTT. V usage is TRBV5-4 and J usage is TRBJ1-4; TRBD1 matches at 11 bases. From germline, CDR1 is SGHNT and CDR2 YYREEE (reference sequence). The CDR3 contains 19 residues. V was pared by 0 bases and J by 8 bases, with 15 bases of the junction left unmatched.

This clone was found a few times. This rearrangement joins TRBV6-6 to TRBJ2-7; the D is unclear. The CDR3 contains 14 residues. The V and J ends lost 0 bases and 6 bases respectively, with 12 bases between them. Germline V lookup: CDR1 MNHNY, CDR2 SVGAGI (reference sequence). The CDR3 sequence is CASSYSAPPLEQYF. Written as DNA, the CDR3 is TGTGCCAGCAGTTACTCGGCCCCTCCTCTCGAGCAGTACTTC.

The chain recombines TRBV7-2 with TRBJ2-1, with 8 bases matching TRBD1. The germline CDR1 and CDR2 sequences are SGHTA and FQGNSA. The ends lost 0 bases at V and 4 bases at J; junction bases unmatched: 5. The length of the CDR3 is 16 residues. The CDR3 coding sequence is TGTGCCAGCAGCTTAGCGCCGGACAGGGTGTACAATGAGCAGTTCTTC. It encodes CASSLAPDRVYNEQFF.

The rearrangement joins TRBV19 to TRBJ1-1; D not resolved. The CDR3 totals 13 residues. The V gene lost 6 bases and the J gene lost 4 bases, with 12 bases spanning the gap. Germline assignment: CDR1 LNHDA and CDR2 SQIVND (reference sequence). The DNA of the CDR3 is TGTGCCAGTAGCCCTCTGGCGGTCACTGAAGCTTTCTTT. It translates to CASSPLAVTEAFF.

V is TRBV15 and J is TRBJ1-2; no firm D call. Deletions cut 0 bases from V and 0 bases from J, with 5 bases between. CDR1 LNHNV and CDR2 YYDKDF come from the germline V gene (reference sequence). This CDR3 spans 14 amino acids. The CDR3: CATSRETANYGYTF. CDR3 in DNA: TGTGCCACCAGCAGAGAAACGGCTAACTATGGCTACACCTTC.

The chain links TRBV21-1 to TRBJ1-5; the table assigns TRBD1, which was not confirmed against the DNA. TRBV21-1 is reported as a pseudogene. The CDR3 is made up of 17 amino acids. The CDR3 region is CASSMGQPLLRNQPQHF. CDR3 nucleotides: TGTGCCAGCAGCATGGGACAGCCTCTCCTACGCAATCAGCCCCAGCATTTT.

The rearrangement uses TRBV7-2 and TRBJ2-3, with D possibly matching TRBD2 (6 bases). CDR1 and CDR2 from the germline V gene are SGHTA and FQGNSA. V lost 5 bases and J 8 bases, leaving 11 bases between the germline ends. The CDR3 has 12 amino acids. The CDR3 nucleotides are TGTGCCAGCAGCACCTACGGGGGTACGCAGTATTTT. Residues: CASSTYGGTQYF. The variable domain in full, with the rest retrieved from reference TRBV7-2 and TRBJ2-3, is GAGVSQSPSNKVTEKGKDVELRCDPISGHTALYWYRQSLGQGLEFLIYFQGNSAPDKSGLPSDRFSAERTGGSVSTLTIQRTQQEDSAVYLCASSTYGGTQYFGPGTRLTVL.

The chain uses TRBV7-4 and TRBJ1-5; a possible D gene is TRBD1 (6 bases). In germline, CDR1 is SGHVT, CDR2 SQSDAQ. Trimming stripped 3 bases from V and 0 bases from J, with 9 bases between. The CDR3 contains 15 residues. CDR3 sequence: CASSFSGDSNQPQHF. The CDR3 DNA is TGTGCCAGCAGCTTCTCAGGGGATAGCAATCAGCCCCAGCATTTT.

Comment on this clone: A read error may account for a junction end that differs from germline. The V and J genes are TRBV7-9 and TRBJ2-3, with D possibly TRBD2 on 6 matching bases. Per the germline V gene, CDR1 is SEHNR and CDR2 is FQNEAQ (reference sequence). The CDR3 extends over 16 amino acids. CDR3 bases: TGTTCCAGCAGCTTAACCCGGGACTCCCCCCCCGATACGCAGTATTTT. This codes for CSSSLTRDSPPDTQYF.

The gene calls are TRBV30 and TRBJ2-1; TRBD1 aligns across 7 bases. Germline CDR1 reads GTSNPN; CDR2 reads SVGIG (reference sequence). The CDR3 spans 13 residues. The CDR3 DNA sequence: TGTGCTGTAGGAAGGCAGGGGGTAGGTGAGCAGTTCTTC. This translates into CAVGRQGVGEQFF.

The chain joins TRBV2 to TRBJ2-3, with TRBD1 matching over 11 bases. CDR3 length: 15 residues. Germline trimming cut 6 bases from V and 4 bases from J; bases unmatched to any gene: 6. From germline, CDR1 is SNHLY and CDR2 FYNNEI. The CDR3 coding sequence is TGTGCCAGCAGCCGGGACAGGGGGAAGTCAGATACGCAGTATTTT. Its protein is CASSRDRGKSDTQYF. Using reference TRBV2 and TRBJ2-3 for the parts outside the CDR3, the full variable domain is EPEVTQTPSHQVTQMGQEVILRCVPISNHLYFYWYRQILGQKVEFLVSFYNNEISEKSEIFDDQFSVERPDGSNFTLKIRSTKLEDSAMYFCASSRDRGKSDTQYFGPGTRLTVL.

The chain joins TRBV6-1 to TRBJ1-2, with no clear D. This CDR3 region has 12 residues. Germline V gene lookup returns CDR1 MNHNS and CDR2 SASEGT. The ends were cut back, 7 bases at V and 4 bases at J, with 10 bases in the middle. The chain's CDR3 is CASTPSLYGYTF. Written as DNA, the CDR3 is TGTGCCAGCACCCCTTCCCTCTATGGCTACACCTTC.